Described below is a single T cell receptor beta chain sequence and its context. The data stem from a study of cytomegalovirus exposure and HLA in healthy donors. The CDR3 is 13 amino acids. Germline CDR1 SGHTA, CDR2 FQGTGA. J lost 15 bases, V lost 0 bases, and 6 bases had no gene match. Researchers ran the PCR with 60 Vbeta and 13 Jbeta primers. Sequencing used immunoSEQ multiplex PCR; TCRdb keeps in-frame clones, though not all of them. The sample contains some 130,000 clones, around three quarters of which appear only once. This TCR derives from a male donor in good health and CMV-seronegative. The chain employs TRBV7-3 and TRBJ2-1; 9 bases line up with TRBD1. The specimen was PBMCs. For the CDR3, the DNA is TGTGCCAGCAGCTTAACGGGGGGACAGGGTCTGTTCTTC. This encodes CASSLTGGQGLFF.